A single sample gave rise to the 14 T cell receptor beta chains below, sequenced in a study of cytomegalovirus exposure and HLA in healthy donors. Clones were read by immunoSEQ multiplex PCR, and TCRdb kept only the in-frame ones, dropping some. The sample lists 200,000 to 250,000 clones, less than 90% occurring once. Input material: PBMCs. These TCRs come from a woman between 18 and 29 years old in good health and CMV-seronegative.

This clone was found a few times. The chain recombines TRBV28 with TRBJ2-1, with D hard to call. Germline-derived CDR1 and CDR2 are MDHEN and SYDVKM. The V end lost 4 bases, the J end lost 6 bases, and 10 bases lay between the germline ends. The CDR3 runs 13 residues. The DNA for the CDR3 is TGTGCCAGCAGTTCACCGATCCCCAATGAGCAGTTCTTC. Translating gives CASSSPIPNEQFF. The complete variable domain, with remaining parts taken from reference TRBV28 and TRBJ2-1, reads DVKVTQSSRYLVKRTGEKVFLECVQDMDHENMFWYRQDPGLGLRLIYFSYDVKMKEKGDIPEGYSVSREKKERFSLILESASTNQTSMYLCASSSPIPNEQFFGPGTRLTVL.

The gene calls are TRBV6-1 and TRBJ1-1; TRBD1 matches 10 bases. V trimming: 6 bases; J trimming: 10 bases; junction bases outside the gene matches: 14. Germline CDR1 MNHNS, CDR2 SASEGT. This CDR3 contains 15 residues. CDR3 nucleotides: TGTGCCAGCAGGAGCACCGGGACAGGGGATCGAGGAGCTTTCTTT. Its translation: CASRSTGTGDRGAFF.

The sample holds a few counts of this clone. V usage is TRBV6-5 and J usage is TRBJ1-2; D remains unclear. Germline V lookup: CDR1 MNHEY, CDR2 SVGAGI. The CDR3 extends over 15 amino acids. V shed 0 bases and J shed 0 bases, with 8 bases lying between them. The CDR3, as DNA: TGTGCCAGCAGTTACTCGGCCGGGACTAACTATGGCTACACCTTC. Translating gives CASSYSAGTNYGYTF.

This clone was observed a handful of times. This chain connects TRBV11-1 to TRBJ1-5; D call uncertain. V shed 5 bases and J shed 0 bases, with 5 bases lying between them. The CDR3 covers 13 residues. Per the germline V gene, CDR1 is SGHAT and CDR2 is FQDESV (reference sequence). This CDR3 is CASSQTSNQPQHF. Written as DNA, the CDR3 is TGTGCCAGCAGCCAGACTAGCAATCAGCCCCAGCATTTT. Variable domain in full (rest from reference TRBV11-1 and TRBJ1-5): EAEVAQSPRYKITEKSQAVAFWCDPISGHATLYWYRQILGQGPELLVQFQDESVVDDSQLPKDRFSAERLKGVDSTLKIQPAELGDSAMYLCASSQTSNQPQHFGDGTRLSIL.

The V gene is TRBV19, the J gene TRBJ2-3; D uncertain. V dropped 1 base and J dropped 0 bases, with 8 bases sitting between them. CDR3 size: 15 residues. From germline, CDR1 is LNHDA and CDR2 SQIVND (reference sequence). CDR3 in amino acids: CASSIGVTSTDTQYF. In DNA form, the CDR3 reads TGTGCCAGTAGTATAGGAGTTACTAGCACAGATACGCAGTATTTT.

V and J are TRBV7-8 and TRBJ2-3, with TRBD2 as a possible D gene (6 bases). The CDR3 runs to 14 residues. The V end lost 5 bases, the J end lost 6 bases, and 15 bases lay between the germline ends. CDR1 SGHVS and CDR2 FQNEAQ come from the germline V gene. This CDR3 reads CASSTGTVRDTQYF. The DNA of the CDR3 is TGTGCCAGCAGCACTGGGACTGTCAGGGATACGCAGTATTTT.

The chain uses TRBV11-2 and TRBJ2-3, with D possibly being TRBD2 (5 bases). CDR3 length equals 15 residues. Trimming cost V 1 base and J 2 bases, with 10 bases left between them. Germline V gives CDR1 SGHAT, CDR2 FQNNGV. CDR3 region: CASSLVRTSTDTQYF. The CDR3 DNA is TGTGCCAGCAGCTTAGTACGGACTTCCACAGATACGCAGTATTTT. The complete variable domain, with remaining parts taken from reference TRBV11-2 and TRBJ2-3, reads EAGVAQSPRYKIIEKRQSVAFWCNPISGHATLYWYQQILGQGPKLLIQFQNNGVVDDSQLPKDRFSAERLKGVDSTLKIQPAKLEDSAVYLCASSLVRTSTDTQYFGPGTRLTVL.

J is TRBJ1-1 and V is TRBV5-6; the D gene is possibly TRBD1 (5 bases). The V end lost 3 bases, the J end lost 4 bases, and 16 bases lay between the germline ends. Germline V gene sequence: CDR1 SGHDT, CDR2 YYEEEE. The CDR3 totals 15 residues. The CDR3: CASSWRMGGGTEAFF. The CDR3 nucleotides are TGTGCCAGCAGCTGGCGCATGGGGGGAGGCACTGAAGCTTTCTTT.

The chain combines TRBV6-1 with TRBJ2-6; 7 nucleotides match TRBD2. V lost 4 bases, J lost 2 bases, and 2 bases stayed unmatched. There are 15 residues in the CDR3. Germline CDR1 MNHNS, CDR2 SASEGT. CDR3 sequence reads: CASSVRETGANVLTF. Written as DNA, the CDR3 is TGTGCCAGCAGTGTGCGGGAGACTGGGGCCAACGTCCTGACTTTC.

For this clone: This sample also contains other DNA sequences that code for the same CDR3. J is TRBJ2-2 and V is TRBV9; D not certain. Per germline, CDR1 SGDLS and CDR2 YYNGEE. Deletions cut 0 bases from V and 4 bases from J, with 4 bases between. The CDR3 sequence is 13 residues long. CDR3 in amino acids: CASSVGSTGELFF. The CDR3 DNA reads as TGTGCCAGCAGCGTAGGTTCCACCGGGGAGCTGTTTTTT.

There are a few counts of this clone. The chain carries TRBV18 and TRBJ2-1, with TRBD1 as a possible D gene (6 bases). The CDR3 loop spans 12 amino acids. Germline V gene data show CDR1 as KGHSH and CDR2 as LQKENI. The V end lost 5 bases, the J end lost 10 bases, and 12 bases lay between the germline ends. In DNA, the CDR3 is TGTGCCAGCTCAAACAGGGTTGGGGAGCAGTTCTTC. Translated: CASSNRVGEQFF. The variable domain in full, with the rest retrieved from reference TRBV18 and TRBJ2-1, is NAGVMQNPRHLVRRRGQEARLRCSPMKGHSHVYWYRQLPEEGLKFMVYLQKENIIDESGMPKERFSAEFPKEGPSILRIQQVVRGDSAAYFCASSNRVGEQFFGPGTRLTVL.

The chain links TRBV27 to TRBJ1-4; no clear D. Germline V lookup: CDR1 MNHEY, CDR2 SMNVEV (reference sequence). CDR3 size: 16 residues. With 3 bases removed from V and 8 bases from J, the gap between germline ends came to 19 bases. The CDR3 protein is CASSLKSDPLTEKLFF. For the CDR3, the DNA is TGTGCCAGCAGTTTGAAGTCGGACCCCCTCACGGAAAAACTGTTTTTT.

The chain has TRBV27 and TRBJ2-7, with D possibly TRBD1 on 5 matching bases. Germline assignment: CDR1 MNHEY and CDR2 SMNVEV (reference sequence). V was shortened by 3 bases and J by 3 bases, with 12 bases between the two germline ends. The CDR3 runs 14 residues. The CDR3 reads CASSLGHLLYEQYF. Written as DNA, the CDR3 is TGTGCCAGCAGTTTGGGGCACCTCCTCTACGAGCAGTACTTC.

The V and J genes are TRBV19 and TRBJ1-5; weak D call: TRBD1 (5 bases). Per germline, CDR1 LNHDA and CDR2 SQIVND (reference sequence). The CDR3 totals 13 residues. Trimming shortened V by 1 base and J by 7 bases, and 8 bases separated the two germline ends. In nucleotides, the CDR3 is TGTGCCAGTAGTATAGCTGGGACCCAGCCCCAGCATTTT. This codes for CASSIAGTQPQHF.